Following are 12 T cell receptor beta chains from one sample sequenced in a study of metastatic and nonmetastatic thyroid tumors. With MiXCR, TCRdb reprocessed the PCR reads. The profile shows about 38,000 clones, less than 60% of them singletons. No treatment of any kind had been given to any patient before thyroid surgery. Sequenced: tumor tissue. These receptors were obtained from a male donor with papillary thyroid cancer or a benign thyroid nodule (not recorded which). Some clones in this sample may be carry-over from other donors' samples.

V and J are TRBV11-2 and TRBJ2-7; D assignment may be TRBD1 or TRBD2 (5 bases each). Per the germline V gene, CDR1 is SGHAT and CDR2 is FQNNGV. The CDR3 spans 14 residues. Trimming pared 4 bases from V and 6 bases from J, leaving 16 bases between. The CDR3 spells CASSWRGQGGEQYF. The CDR3 bases are TGTGCCAGCAGCTGGAGAGGGCAGGGTGGCGAGCAGTACTTC.

The chain is built from TRBV12-3 or TRBV12-4 and TRBJ1-5; D possibly corresponds to TRBD1 (5 bases). V was shortened by 2 bases and J by 3 bases, with 8 bases between the two germline ends. The CDR3 covers 14 residues. The CDR3 spells CASSLSGDNQPQHF. In nucleotides, the CDR3 is TGTGCCAGCAGTTTATCGGGGGACAATCAGCCCCAGCATTTT.

This clone was detected only a few times. Mismatch with germline at one junction end may stem from a read error. This chain connects TRBV6-1 to TRBJ2-5; TRBD1 aligns across 8 bases. Germline assignment: CDR1 MNHNS and CDR2 SASEGT. The CDR3 runs to 15 residues. CDR3 loop: CASSRGQGGKETKYF. CDR3 coding DNA: TGTGCCAGCAGCCGTGGACAGGGAGGTAAAGAGACCAAGTACTTC.

The gene calls are TRBV11-2 and TRBJ1-2; weak D call: TRBD1 (5 bases). The CDR3 extends over 14 amino acids. Trimming took off 3 bases at V and 2 bases at J, with 10 bases between the two ends. Germline V gene sequence: CDR1 SGHAT, CDR2 FQNNGV. The CDR3 nucleotides are TGTGCCAGCAGCTTTGCGGACATCAACTATGGCTACACCTTC. It yields the protein CASSFADINYGYTF.

This clone occurred a few times. The CDR3 spells CASSKTGSPLHF. The CDR3, as DNA: TGTGCCAGCAGTAAGACAGGTTCACCCCTCCACTTT. The V gene is TRBV6-1, the J gene TRBJ1-6; tentatively, D is TRBD1 (6 bases). Germline loops: CDR1 MNHNS, CDR2 SASEGT. Between the trimmed V and J ends, which lost 5 bases and 9 bases, there was a span of 8 bases. The CDR3 has 12 residues.

The chain links TRBV11-2 to TRBJ2-1; 11 bases match TRBD2. V was clipped by 3 bases and J by 8 bases; unmatched bases: 3. Germline V gene data show CDR1 as SGHAT and CDR2 as FQNNGV. The CDR3 sequence is 14 residues long. As DNA, the CDR3 is TGTGCCAGCAGCTTTATTAGCGGGAGGGATGAGCAGTTCTTC. It specifies CASSFISGRDEQFF.

The J gene is TRBJ2-7, the V gene TRBV12-3 or TRBV12-4; D is uncertain. The CDR3 is 12 residues long. The ends were cut back, 3 bases at V and 4 bases at J, with 7 bases in the middle. The CDR3 bases are TGTGCCAGCAGTTTCCGGCTGTACGAGCAGTACTTC. This encodes CASSFRLYEQYF.

The CDR3 DNA reads as TGTGCCAGCTCACTCGGGACAGGGGATCAGCCCCAGCATTTT. This sequence encodes CASSLGTGDQPQHF. The chain recombines TRBV18 with TRBJ1-5; 10 nucleotides agree with TRBD1. Germline CDR1 is KGHSH and CDR2 is LQKENI. CDR3 length: 14 amino acids. V shed 4 bases, J shed 5 bases, and the junction held 2 bases outside the gene matches.

This clone occurred a few times. V gene TRBV6-5 combines with J gene TRBJ2-1, with 14 bases identical to TRBD2. From germline, CDR1 is MNHEY and CDR2 SVGAGI. CDR3 length: 16 residues. After removal of 6 bases from V and 4 bases from J, the junction contained 5 bases not matched to a gene. The CDR3 reads CASSGLAGGSYNEQFF. CDR3 nucleotide sequence: TGTGCCAGCAGCGGACTAGCGGGGGGTTCATACAATGAGCAGTTCTTC.

The chain uses TRBV27 and TRBJ2-1; TRBD1 is a possible D gene (6 bases). The CDR3 covers 12 residues. The V end was cut by 5 bases, the J end by 7 bases, with 9 bases between. Germline V CDR1 and CDR2: MNHEY, SMNVEV (reference sequence). CDR3 residues: CASSRGGNEQFF. Written as DNA, the CDR3 is TGTGCCAGCAGTAGAGGGGGAAATGAGCAGTTCTTC.

The chain is built from TRBV18 and TRBJ1-3; D is unresolved. There are 14 residues in the CDR3. V shed 0 bases and J shed 4 bases, with 7 bases lying between them. Germline CDR1 and CDR2: KGHSH and LQKENI. The CDR3 sequence: CASSPPARGNTIYF. In DNA, the CDR3 is TGTGCCAGCTCACCACCGGCCAGGGGAAACACCATATATTTT.

The genes are TRBV11-2 and TRBJ2-7; weak D call: TRBD2 (6 bases). CDR3 length: 15 amino acids. Germline V gene lookup returns CDR1 SGHAT and CDR2 FQNNGV. V lost 6 bases, J lost 2 bases, and 17 bases lay in between. CDR3 DNA: TGTGCCAGCAGATTACTGTCCGGGAGACCCTACGAGCAGTACTTC. It yields the protein CASRLLSGRPYEQYF.